These 21 T cell receptor beta chains share one sample of origin, sequenced in a study of molecular identifiers for immune sequencing clone quantification. In TCRdb, the PCR reads were re-called with MiXCR into one record per CDR3 protein. The sample holds nearly 650,000 distinct CDR3 sequences, about 25% seen once. Sequenced sample: naive CD8+ T cells from blood, with Jurkat cell RNA spiked in. As for subset: FACS-sorted CD8+CD4-CCR7+CD45RA+ naive T cells. The receptors originated from a human donor in good health. Some libraries in this study had Jurkat cell RNA spiked in.

This clonotype has at least ten counts. This sequence joins TRBV2 and TRBJ1-2; a weak D match, TRBD1 (5 bases). The CDR3 is made up of 13 amino acids. Germline V gene data show CDR1 as SNHLY and CDR2 as FYNNEI. V was shortened by 5 bases and J by 7 bases, with 14 bases between the two germline ends. CDR3 loop: CASSTGWETGYTF. In DNA, the CDR3 is TGTGCCAGCAGTACAGGTTGGGAGACTGGCTACACCTTC.

The V and J genes are TRBV12-5 and TRBJ2-1; 9 nucleotides line up with TRBD1. V shed 5 bases, J shed 6 bases, and the junction held 2 bases outside the gene matches. The CDR3 loop spans 13 amino acids. CDR1 is LGHNT, CDR2 FRNRAP, per germline. The CDR3 reads CASGMGQGNEQFF. For the CDR3, the DNA is TGTGCTAGTGGTATGGGACAGGGCAATGAGCAGTTCTTC.

This clonotype was observed a few times. The CDR3 reads CSARLGVAYEQYF. Here the CDR3 DNA reads TGCAGTGCTAGGCTTGGGGTCGCCTACGAGCAGTACTTC. The chain combines TRBV20-1 with TRBJ2-7; D unclear. This CDR3 is built from 13 residues. V was shortened by 3 bases and J by 2 bases, with 11 bases between the two germline ends. Germline loops: CDR1 DFQATT, CDR2 SNEGSKA (reference sequence).

This clonotype was picked up many times. This chain joins TRBV7-9 and TRBJ2-1; maybe TRBD1 (5 bases). V lost 5 bases and J lost 9, with 17 bases in between. This CDR3 has 14 residues. Germline loops: CDR1 SEHNR, CDR2 FQNEAQ (reference sequence). The CDR3 sequence is CASSISGEGVEQFF. In nucleotides, the CDR3 is TGTGCCAGCAGCATTAGTGGGGAAGGGGTTGAGCAGTTCTTC.

To note about this clonotype: This may stem from a read error, because a much larger clone lies one nucleotide away. The chain recombines TRBV6-5 with TRBJ1-1; 9 nucleotides match TRBD1. The CDR3 contains 14 residues. Per germline, CDR1 MNHEY and CDR2 SVGAGI. Unmatched junction bases numbered 17, after V lost 11 bases and J lost 10 bases. Written as DNA, the CDR3 is TGTGCCGGCACCCCCGCAACAGGGGGCGAGGGAGCTTTCTTT. This codes for CAGTPATGGEGAFF.

This clonotype was recorded many times. CDR3 nucleotides: TGTGCCAGCAGCATAGCAGGGGAGCAGTACTTC. It specifies CASSIAGEQYF. The V call is TRBV27, the J call TRBJ2-7; possible D gene TRBD1, 5 bases. This CDR3 has 11 amino acids. Trimming took 6 bases from V and 7 from J, leaving 10 bases between them. Germline V gene sequence: CDR1 MNHEY, CDR2 SMNVEV (reference sequence).

This chain joins TRBV28 and TRBJ2-6; TRBD2 might be the D (6 bases). Germline V gene data show CDR1 as MDHEN and CDR2 as SYDVKM. Trimming took 2 bases from V and 0 from J, leaving 17 bases between them. This CDR3 has 19 residues. DNA of the CDR3: TGTGCCAGCAGTTTAGTTGATGGCGGGATAAGCTCTGGGGCCAACGTCCTGACTTTC. Protein product: CASSLVDGGISSGANVLTF.

This clonotype was seen repeatedly, ten times or more. V is TRBV20-1 and J is TRBJ2-7, with D unresolved. The V gene's germline CDR1 is DFQATT and CDR2 SNEGSKA (reference sequence). V lost 3 bases to trimming and J lost 2 bases, with 11 bases between them. The CDR3 runs to 13 residues. This chain's CDR3 is CSASLGLPYEQYF. The CDR3 DNA reads as TGCAGTGCTAGTTTGGGGTTACCCTACGAGCAGTACTTC.

Regarding this clonotype: Mismatch with germline at one junction end may stem from a read error. This sequence joins TRBV4-3 and TRBJ2-6; D uncertain. CDR1 LGHNA and CDR2 YSLEER come from the germline V gene. This CDR3 is 15 amino acids long. The CDR3 DNA reads as TGCGCCGCCGCCCCTTGGTACTCTGAGGCCAACGTCCTGACTTTC. Amino acids: CAAAPWYSEANVLTF.

CDR3 sequence: CASSDLAGTSTDTQYF. CDR3 nucleotide sequence: TGTGCCAGCAGCGACCTAGCGGGGACTAGCACAGATACGCAGTATTTT. The chain combines TRBV9 with TRBJ2-3, with 9 bases matching TRBD2. The V and J ends lost 3 bases and 0 bases, in that order; junction bases with no gene match: 5. The CDR3 extends over 16 amino acids. The germline CDR1 and CDR2 sequences are SGDLS and YYNGEE.

The chain recombines TRBV24-1 with TRBJ2-5; unclear D gene. The CDR3 is 15 amino acids. Deletions cut 3 bases from V and 1 base from J, with 11 bases between. From germline, CDR1 is KGHDR and CDR2 SFDVKD. The CDR3 DNA is TGTGCCACCAGTGATGGGCAGGACCTCCAAGAGACCCAGTACTTC. Protein: CATSDGQDLQETQYF.

This clonotype has at least ten counts. V and J are TRBV15 and TRBJ1-1; 8 bases are a match to TRBD1. Germline assignment: CDR1 LNHNV and CDR2 YYDKDF (reference sequence). The CDR3 runs 15 residues. V was clipped by 4 bases and J by 2 bases; unmatched bases: 6. The CDR3 sequence is CATSTTTGVNTEAFF. The CDR3 DNA reads as TGTGCCACCAGCACTACGACAGGGGTCAACACTGAAGCTTTCTTT. The full variable domain, completed using reference TRBV15 and TRBJ1-1, is DAMVIQNPRYQVTQFGKPVTLSCSQTLNHNVMYWYQQKSSQAPKLLFHYYDKDFNNEADTPDNFQSRRPNTSFCFLDIRSPGLGDTAMYLCATSTTTGVNTEAFFGQGTRLTVV.

V gene TRBV12-3 or TRBV12-4 combines with J gene TRBJ2-3; unclear D gene. CDR3 length: 14 residues. Trimming took 0 bases from V and 3 from J, leaving 7 bases between them. The CDR3 spells CASSLAPITDTQYF. CDR3 DNA: TGTGCCAGCAGTTTAGCGCCTATAACAGATACGCAGTATTTT.

The sample holds many counts of this clonotype. CDR3 nucleotides: TGTGCCAGCAGCTCGGGACTAGCGGGGCTAGAGACCCAGTACTTC. Translating it yields CASSSGLAGLETQYF. The chain carries TRBV11-2 and TRBJ2-5; 13 bases align to TRBD2. The CDR3 extends over 15 amino acids. The germline gives CDR1 SGHAT, CDR2 FQNNGV. Trimming took 4 bases from V and 4 from J; bases not matched to a gene: 3.

The rearrangement joins TRBV9 to TRBJ1-1; D not certain. The CDR3 has 15 amino acids. Germline CDR1 and CDR2: SGDLS and YYNGEE. V dropped 3 bases and J dropped 0 bases, with 12 bases sitting between them. Written as DNA, the CDR3 is TGTGCCAGCAGCGCAGAGCCGACTATGAACACTGAAGCTTTCTTT. Translating it yields CASSAEPTMNTEAFF.

Turning to this clonotype: Given a much more abundant clone one base away, this may be a read error. V usage is TRBV5-1 and J usage is TRBJ2-1, with no clear D. The CDR3 is 16 residues long. The V gene's germline CDR1 is SGHRS and CDR2 YFSETQ. V was clipped by 4 bases and J by 8 bases, with 22 bases between them. DNA of the CDR3: TGCGCCAGCAGCCCAACGTCCTCGGGTTTCGAAGATGAGCAGTTCTTC. Translating gives CASSPTSSGFEDEQFF.

Concerning this clonotype itself: One end of the junction fails to match germline, which may point to a read error. The rearrangement uses TRBV4-1 and TRBJ2-2; D assignment may be TRBD1 or TRBD2 (6 bases each). CDR1 is MGHRA, CDR2 YSYEKL, per germline. The CDR3 is 15 amino acids. The CDR3 DNA sequence: TGCGCCAGCAGTCCGGGGGCGGCGAACACCCGGGAGCTGTTTTTT. This sequence encodes CASSPGAANTRELFF.

The CDR3 sequence: CASVGADRASQQFF. CDR3 sequence (DNA): TGTGCCAGCGTGGGGGCGGACCGCGCCTCCCAGCAGTTCTTC. V gene TRBV28 combines with J gene TRBJ2-1, with D possibly matching TRBD1 (6 bases). The CDR3 sequence is 14 residues long. Trimming pared 8 bases from V and 11 bases from J, leaving 22 bases between. Germline assignment: CDR1 MDHEN and CDR2 SYDVKM.

The rearrangement links TRBV20-1 to TRBJ1-2; possibly TRBD1 for D (6 bases). The V end was cut by 6 bases, the J end by 5 bases, with 19 bases between. The CDR3 totals 14 residues. Germline V gene sequence: CDR1 DFQATT, CDR2 SNEGSKA (reference sequence). CDR3 bases: TGCAGTGCCTACGACAGTCAGGGGATTTATGGCTACACCTTC. This sequence encodes CSAYDSQGIYGYTF.

Note on this clonotype: This clone may be a read error of a much larger clone one base away. The rearrangement uses TRBV27 and TRBJ2-7; 11 bases match TRBD2. Germline CDR1 reads MNHEY; CDR2 reads SMNVEV (reference sequence). The CDR3 contains 14 residues. V lost 5 bases and J lost 6; bases outside the gene matches: 6. CDR3 in amino acids: CASSQLAGVFEQYF. CDR3 nucleotides: TGTGCCAGCAGTCAACTAGCGGGGGTCTTCGAGCAGTACTTC.

V gene TRBV4-3 combines with J gene TRBJ2-1; 7 nucleotides agree with TRBD2. The germline CDR1 and CDR2 sequences are LGHNA and YSLEER. This CDR3 contains 17 residues. The V segment lost 0 bases and the J segment 2 bases; nucleotides outside the gene matches: 7. CDR3 sequence (DNA): TGCGCCAGCAGCCAAGAGTTTGCGGGAGCCGCCTACAATGAGCAGTTCTTC. This encodes CASSQEFAGAAYNEQFF.